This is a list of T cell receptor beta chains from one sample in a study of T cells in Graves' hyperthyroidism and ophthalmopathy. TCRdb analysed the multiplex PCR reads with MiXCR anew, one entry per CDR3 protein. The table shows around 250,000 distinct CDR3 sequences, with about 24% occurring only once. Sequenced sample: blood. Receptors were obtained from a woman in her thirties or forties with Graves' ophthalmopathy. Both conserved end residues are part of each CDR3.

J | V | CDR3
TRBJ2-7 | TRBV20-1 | CSAISGTGAYEQYF
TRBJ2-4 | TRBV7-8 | CASSLAEAGNIQYF
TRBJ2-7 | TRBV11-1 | CASSIGTSGRYYEQYF
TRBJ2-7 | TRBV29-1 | CSVFGSSYEQYF
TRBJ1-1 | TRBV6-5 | CASIYLSDGEAFF
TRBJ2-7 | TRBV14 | CASSQGFGRRGEQYF
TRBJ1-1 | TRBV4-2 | CASSQTDRGPASEAFF
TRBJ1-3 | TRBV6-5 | CASSSRDTGGNTIYF
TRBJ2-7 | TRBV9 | CASSVGLAGVSEQYF
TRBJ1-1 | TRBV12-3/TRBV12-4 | CASSLNTYTEAFF
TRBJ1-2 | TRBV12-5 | CASGLDAVRGYTF
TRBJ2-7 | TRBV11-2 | CASSSPLQSSYEQYF
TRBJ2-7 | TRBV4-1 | CASSQGEGPPYEQYF
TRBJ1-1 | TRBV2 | CASNQDGMNTEAFF
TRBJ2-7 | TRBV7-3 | CASSFLGADLSYEQYF
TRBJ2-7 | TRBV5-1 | CASSTGLATYEQYF
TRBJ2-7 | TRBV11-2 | CASSPTWGAYEQYF
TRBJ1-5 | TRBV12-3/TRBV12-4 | CASSLGDRVIQPQHF
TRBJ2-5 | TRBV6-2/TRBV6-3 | CAIRGAGEETQYF
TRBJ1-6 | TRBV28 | CASYPRSGTPLHF
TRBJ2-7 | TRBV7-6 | CASSFPGQGDDEQYF
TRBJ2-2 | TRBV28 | CASSLDRANTGELFF
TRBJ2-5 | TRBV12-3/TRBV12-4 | CASSAQGVGETQYF
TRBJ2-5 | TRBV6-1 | CASRGTQETQYF